This TCR beta chain is from a study of cytomegalovirus exposure and HLA in healthy donors. General study points: Specificity of three CMV-associated chains for CMV antigens was verified in vitro. A cluster of highly shared sequence variants was likely a sequencing artifact. The HLA-A and HLA-B alleles of most subjects were reportedly predicted accurately from TCR beta sequences.

A remark on this clone: Its antigen is unidentified.

The PCR used 60 Vbeta and 13 Jbeta primers. Sequencing was performed with immunoSEQ multiplex PCR; in TCRdb, only in-frame clones are kept and a portion is missing. The sample includes 150,000 to 200,000 clones, roughly 80% of them seen just once. This clonotype originated in a female donor in good health and CMV-seronegative. The specimen sequenced was PBMCs.

The CDR3 protein is CASSQELTGLQPQHF. CDR3 DNA: TGCGCCAGCAGCCAAGAGTTAACAGGGTTGCAGCCCCAGCATTTT. J is TRBJ1-5 and V is TRBV4-1, with a tentative D call TRBD1 (6 bases). From germline, CDR1 is MGHRA and CDR2 YSYEKL. Trimming took 0 bases from V and 7 from J, leaving 13 bases between them. This CDR3 is 15 amino acids long.